This TCR beta chain was observed in a study of T-cell memory formation after mild COVID-19. In the study overall: The two donors had largely donor-specific TCR clusters.

From 5'RACE with constant-segment primers came TCR alpha and TCR beta cDNA libraries that carried sample barcodes and UMIs. TCRdb analysed the 5' RACE reads with MiXCR anew, one entry per CDR3 protein. The sample carries around 400,000 distinct CDR3 sequences, more than 20% recorded once. The CDR3 totals 14 residues. V dropped 0 bases and J dropped 5 bases, with 9 bases sitting between them. As concerns this clonotype: Its antigen is not identified.

Whole-study findings and limits: Clones shrinking between day 15 and 85 showed a balanced CD4/CD8 split, and those that grew later tilted toward CD4+.

The sample taken for sequencing was PBMCs or a T cell subset sorted from them (not recorded which). This clonotype originated in an adult woman who had mild COVID-19 (a few samples of this study predate the infection). Cell type and time point are not known. The gene calls are TRBV12-3 or TRBV12-4 and TRBJ2-3; D might be TRBD2 (5 bases). CDR3 sequence reads: CASSLAGVQDTQYF. For the CDR3, the DNA is TGTGCCAGCAGTTTAGCGGGAGTTCAAGATACGCAGTATTTT.